This T cell receptor beta chain comes out of a study of long-term antiretroviral therapy in people with HIV. Overall study results and limits: Clones that had undergone expansion before ART prevailed in the repertoire throughout all time points.

V gave up 0 bases and J gave up 11 bases, with 16 bases separating them. The CDR3 loop spans 14 amino acids. Germline CDR1 is GTSNPN and CDR2 is SVGIG (reference sequence). At minimum, one pre-ART and two post-ART PBMC samples were obtained from each donor. About this clone itself: As yet, its antigen is unknown.

immunoSEQ v3.0 was run at survey level. A per-sample goal of roughly 40,000-55,000 T-cell genomes was targeted by sequencing. Assay used: immunoSEQ multiplex PCR; TCRdb lists only in-frame clones, some missing. The sample has 20,000 to 30,000 clones, more than 70% seen once. The receptor's source is a man between 35 and 55 years old with HIV. The sample here was unsorted PBMCs, taken approximately 4.8 years after starting antiretroviral therapy. The chain uses TRBV30 and TRBJ1-4; D ambiguous. This CDR3 reads CAWSVLGSRLKLFF. CDR3 DNA: TGTGCCTGGAGTGTACTAGGCAGTAGATTGAAACTGTTTTTT.